This entry is about one T cell receptor (beta chain). This clone was recorded only once. There is no known antigen for this receptor. Base qualities are missing; no much larger clone stands one base away. The sample comes from a study of blood T cell repertoires in COVID-19 (dated by TCRdb to the early 2020s). Concerning the study at large: Collaborator samples came from the United States, Italy and Spain and covered acute and convalescent phases of COVID-19. Nearly every sample came with metadata listing a de-identified subject ID, COVID-19 status, age in years and sex. Deeply sampled blood TCRbeta repertoires from subjects exposed to, actively infected with, or recovered from COVID-19 were included in the dataset. The material from the prospective study consisted of cDNA or gDNA derived from T cells, B-cell-depleted T cells, or PBMCs. Samples came from the ongoing ImmuneRACE study (first 160 participants) plus 1,254 subjects from 6 global collaborators. The repertoires were released in a freely available public database meant as a resource for research on the immune response to SARS-CoV-2. Where HLA class I and class II types were available, the types were taken from metadata supplied by the sample provider, not from assay-based typing.

Taken from the germline V gene, the CDR1 and CDR2 loops are SGHDN and FVKESK. There are 14 amino acids in the CDR3, from cysteine to phenylalanine inclusive. CDR3 DNA only is kept here, 42 bases in frame from base 1. Trimming removed 4 bases from V and 4 bases from J, leaving 13 bases between the germline ends. The paper's findings and limits, for the study overall: Clinical and demographic metadata were provided uncurated, with the amount varying by source and participant.

A second Seattle source provided samples from volunteer blood donors who had recovered from COVID-19. The collaborating institutions used their own protocols to collect whole blood in K2EDTA tubes. Collaborator samples were shipped for TCRbeta analysis as frozen whole blood, isolated PBMCs, or DNA extracted from either sample type. TCRbeta CDR3 regions were amplified from genomic DNA by means of the immunoSEQ Assay, a bias-controlled multiplex PCR. Regarding the original processing steps: The number of nucleated cells in each sample was estimated by amplification of reference gene primers within the assay. To quantify the absolute abundance of each unique TCRbeta CDR3 rearrangement, sequence reads were collapsed and filtered. For each sample, productive Simpson clonality was calculated by taking the square root of Simpson's diversity index across productive rearrangements. TCRdb holds this immuneACCESS table with in-frame rearrangements only. Some clones are missing; in checked studies, unresolved V genes explain under half, and the rest has no known cause. That table supplies the V and J calls and clone size; D and trimming were determined from the DNA. For this sample there are 200,000 to 250,000 clones; around 87% appear just once. Roughly 3% of the sample rests with the top ten.

Sample: peripheral blood. The sequence was collected from a woman in her twenties or thirties who had recovered from COVID-19. The chain is made from TRBV14 and TRBJ2-5; 6 matching bases give a weak D call of TRBD2. The nucleotides are TGTGCCAGCAGCCCGATGGAGGGGATAGAGACCCAGTACTTC. Its translation reads: CASSPMEGIETQYF.